This TCR beta chain was obtained from a study of naive and memory T cell subsets. About this clonotype: Its antigen is not known.

V lost 0 bases and J lost 4; bases outside the gene matches: 8. This CDR3 is built from 17 residues. CDR1 SGHTA and CDR2 FQGNSA come from the germline V gene. Overnight CMV lysate stimulation of fresh PBMCs defined donor CMV status by CD4+ IFNgamma. Broader study findings: The power law exponent of TCR abundance differed between naive and memory cells.

Both TRBC1 and TRBC2 were covered by a beta constant-region primer of two equimolar oligonucleotides. Nested alpha and beta constant-region primers with the SP2 primer drove four PCR rounds on ligated cDNA. TCRdb re-analysed the UMI-ligation and nested PCR reads in MiXCR, keeping a single row per CDR3 protein. The sample holds under 100,000 distinct CDR3 sequences, 7% to 8% seen once. Sample: central memory CD4+ T cells from blood. The chain uses TRBV7-2 and TRBJ1-4; 7 nucleotides agree with TRBD1. The clonotype originates from a human donor in good health. As DNA, the CDR3 is TGTGCCAGCAGCTTAGCCAGGGGGACACGTTATAATGAAAAACTGTTTTTT. Translation gives CASSLARGTRYNEKLFF.